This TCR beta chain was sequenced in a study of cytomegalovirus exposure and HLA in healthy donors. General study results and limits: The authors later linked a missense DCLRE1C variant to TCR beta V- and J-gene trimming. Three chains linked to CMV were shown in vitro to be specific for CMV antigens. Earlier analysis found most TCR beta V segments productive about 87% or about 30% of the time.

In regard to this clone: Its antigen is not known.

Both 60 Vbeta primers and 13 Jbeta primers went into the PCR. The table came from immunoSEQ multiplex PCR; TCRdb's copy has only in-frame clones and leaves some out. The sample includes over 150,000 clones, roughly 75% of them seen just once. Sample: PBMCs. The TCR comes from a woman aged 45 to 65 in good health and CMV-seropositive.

CDR3 bases: TGTGCCAGCAGCCAAGATGAGGGAGGTGGCTACACCTTC. This gives the protein CASSQDEGGGYTF. The chain has TRBV4-2 and TRBJ1-2; D unresolved. The CDR3 runs 13 residues. Trimming shortened V by 0 bases and J by 7 bases, and 9 bases separated the two germline ends. Per germline, CDR1 LGHNA and CDR2 YNFKEQ.